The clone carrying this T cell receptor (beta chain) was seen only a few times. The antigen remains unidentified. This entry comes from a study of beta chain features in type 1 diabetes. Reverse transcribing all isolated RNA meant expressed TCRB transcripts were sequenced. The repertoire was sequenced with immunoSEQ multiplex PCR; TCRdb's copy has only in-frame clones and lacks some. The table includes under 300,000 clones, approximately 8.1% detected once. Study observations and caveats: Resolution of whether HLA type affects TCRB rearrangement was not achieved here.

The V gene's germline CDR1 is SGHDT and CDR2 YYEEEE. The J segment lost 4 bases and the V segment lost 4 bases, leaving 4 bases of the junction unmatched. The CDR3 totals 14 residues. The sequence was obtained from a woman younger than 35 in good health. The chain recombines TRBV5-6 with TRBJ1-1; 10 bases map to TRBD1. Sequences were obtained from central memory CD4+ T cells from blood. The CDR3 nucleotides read TGTGCCAGCAGCGGGGACAGGGGCGCCACTGAAGCTTTCTTT. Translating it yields CASSGDRGATEAFF.